The following is a TCR beta chain sequence with its context. Its target is unknown. A CD45RA-negative memory subset and a CD45RA+ naive subset were separated from the CD4+ cells. The data were taken from a study of shared clonotypes between healthy human individuals. About the study: CD4 naive and CD4 memory each took three plates per donor, while CD8 naive took two and CD8 memory one.

Broader study findings: Memory subsets generally showed lower estimated richness than naive subsets. Tissues were not sampled, only blood, and their repertoires likely differ.

The table came from immunoSEQ multiplex PCR; TCRdb's copy has only in-frame clones and leaves some out. The table records roughly 2,300,000 clones, roughly 92% of them present only once. The CDR3 is 14 amino acids. Germline V gene lookup returns CDR1 SGHTA and CDR2 FQGTGA. V gave up 5 bases and J gave up 2 bases, with 10 bases separating them. The clonotype originates from a man between 18 and 35 years old in good health. Some clones in this sample may be carry-over from other donors' samples. The chain is built from TRBV7-3 and TRBJ2-1, with no clear D. Sequencing was performed on naive CD4+ T cells from PBMCs. Subset in this sample: CD45RA+ positively selected. DNA for the CDR3: TGTGCCAGCAGCCCTCACCCAGCCTACAATGAGCAGTTCTTC. It specifies CASSPHPAYNEQFF.